Below are 13 T cell receptor beta chains sequenced from a single sample in a study of early T cells in non-severe SARS-CoV-2 infection. TCRdb analysed the 5' RACE reads with MiXCR anew, one entry per CDR3 protein. Here the sample spans fewer than 85,000 distinct CDR3 sequences, around 17% being singletons. The sample was whole blood. The receptor set was obtained from an adult who was a healthcare worker with PCR-confirmed SARS-CoV-2 infection or an uninfected control (not recorded which).

This clonotype showed up just a few times. This chain uses TRBV24-1 with TRBJ2-5; D is perhaps TRBD1 or TRBD2 (5 bases each). The CDR3 sequence is 13 residues long. Germline CDR1 KGHDR, CDR2 SFDVKD. The V and J ends lost 9 bases and 2 bases respectively, with 12 bases between them. This CDR3 reads CATGPGRQETQYF. CDR3 sequence (DNA): TGTGCCACCGGACCGGGACGGCAAGAGACCCAGTACTTC.

This clonotype was found many times. The gene calls are TRBV20-1 and TRBJ2-5; a weak D match, TRBD2 (6 bases). Trimming pared 5 bases from V and 1 base from J, leaving 11 bases between. This CDR3 region has 13 residues. CDR1 and CDR2 (germline): DFQATT, SNEGSKA (reference sequence). The CDR3 reads CSAPRGSQETQYF. In nucleotides, the CDR3 is TGCAGTGCTCCACGGGGGAGCCAAGAGACCCAGTACTTC.

The chain carries TRBV19 and TRBJ2-1; 7 nucleotides match TRBD1. J lost 7 bases, V lost 3 bases, and 6 bases had no gene match. This CDR3 comprises 14 residues. From germline, CDR1 is LNHDA and CDR2 SQIVND (reference sequence). The CDR3 region has the DNA TGTGCCAGTAGTATCTCGGGACAGTTTAATGAGCAGTTCTTC. Translated, it gives CASSISGQFNEQFF.

Here the CDR3 DNA reads TGCGCCAGCAGTGCTTTCTCGTCCCAAGAGACCCAGTACTTC. Protein: CASSAFSSQETQYF. The V gene is TRBV5-1, the J gene TRBJ2-5; D unclear. CDR3 length equals 14 residues. Germline assignment: CDR1 SGHRS and CDR2 YFSETQ. V was clipped by 5 bases and J by 1 base, with 12 bases between them. Full variable domain (outside the CDR3, taken from reference TRBV5-1 and TRBJ2-5): KAGVTQTPRYLIKTRGQQVTLSCSPISGHRSVSWYQQTPGQGLQFLFEYFSETQRNKGNFPGRFSGRQFSNSRSEMNVSTLELGDSALYLCASSAFSSQETQYFGPGTRLLVL.

This clonotype was seen ten or more times. The rearrangement links TRBV5-1 to TRBJ2-1, with D possibly TRBD2 on 5 matching bases. There are 17 residues in the CDR3. V lost 3 bases and J lost 9, with 25 bases in between. The germline CDR1 and CDR2 sequences are SGHRS and YFSETQ. In nucleotides, the CDR3 is TGCGCCAGCAGCTCCTTTACGCAACCTACTAGGAATCGTGAGCAGTTCTTC. Protein sequence: CASSSFTQPTRNREQFF.

The table lists this clonotype with a few counts. The chain uses TRBV20-1 and TRBJ1-6, with 9 bases lining up with TRBD1. CDR3 length: 15 amino acids. The germline gives CDR1 DFQATT, CDR2 SNEGSKA (reference sequence). J lost 8 bases, V lost 5 bases, and 10 bases had no gene match. CDR3 amino acids: CSAPPGQGPYSPLHF. Here the CDR3 DNA reads TGCAGTGCTCCCCCGGGACAGGGCCCCTATTCACCCCTCCACTTT.

The chain is built from TRBV2 and TRBJ2-3; TRBD2 might be the D (6 bases). Trimming left V 6 bases short and J 9 bases short, with 16 bases between. Germline CDR1 reads SNHLY; CDR2 reads FYNNEI. The CDR3 has 13 residues. The CDR3 spells CASRKGLAATQYF. CDR3 nucleotides: TGTGCCAGCAGAAAGGGACTGGCAGCCACGCAGTATTTT. Supplemented by reference TRBV2 and TRBJ2-3, the full variable domain reads EPEVTQTPSHQVTQMGQEVILRCVPISNHLYFYWYRQILGQKVEFLVSFYNNEISEKSEIFDDQFSVERPDGSNFTLKIRSTKLEDSAMYFCASRKGLAATQYFGPGTRLTVL.

This clonotype has more than one count but fewer than ten. The J gene is TRBJ1-1, the V gene TRBV2; D remains ambiguous. The germline V gene encodes CDR1 SNHLY and CDR2 FYNNEI. CDR3 length equals 13 residues. V lost 8 bases to trimming and J lost 0 bases, with 10 bases between them. This chain's CDR3 is CASERNMNTEAFF. CDR3 nucleotides: TGTGCCAGCGAACGGAATATGAACACTGAAGCTTTCTTT.

V usage is TRBV2 and J usage is TRBJ1-6; D is undetermined. V lost 5 bases to trimming and J lost 9 bases, with 11 bases between them. The germline V gene has CDR1 SNHLY and CDR2 FYNNEI. This CDR3 is 13 amino acids long. CDR3 nucleotides: TGTGCCAGCAGTTGGGCAGTGACTTCACCCCTCCACTTT. Protein sequence: CASSWAVTSPLHF.

This chain uses TRBV9 with TRBJ2-2; D remains unclear. Trimming left V 0 bases short and J 6 bases short, with 6 bases between. Germline lookup yields CDR1 SGDLS and CDR2 YYNGEE. The CDR3 length is 13 residues. The CDR3, as DNA: TGTGCCAGCAGCGTAGGTGTGTCCGGGGAGCTGTTTTTT. It codes for CASSVGVSGELFF.

This clonotype was detected only a few times. The chain carries TRBV29-1 and TRBJ2-3; 8 bases match TRBD2. V was clipped by 4 bases and J by 1 base; unmatched bases: 4. There are 14 residues in the CDR3. Per germline, CDR1 SQVTM and CDR2 ANQGSEA. The CDR3 coding sequence is TGCAGCGTTGCATACGGGGGGGGCACAGATACGCAGTATTTT. It yields the protein CSVAYGGGTDTQYF.

A few counts support this clonotype. The chain links TRBV28 to TRBJ2-7, with 8 nucleotides matching TRBD2. V shed 2 bases, J shed 5 bases, and the junction held 11 bases outside the gene matches. The length of the CDR3 is 16 residues. Per germline, CDR1 MDHEN and CDR2 SYDVKM. Here the CDR3 reads CASSLALGGGFHEQYF. The CDR3 DNA sequence: TGTGCCAGCAGTTTAGCCCTCGGCGGGGGGTTCCACGAGCAGTACTTC.

CDR3 nucleotide sequence: TGTGCCAGCACTAGCGGCCAAGAGACCCAGTACTTC. This sequence encodes CASTSGQETQYF. This chain uses TRBV7-6 with TRBJ2-5; 7 bases line up with TRBD2. The CDR3 extends over 12 amino acids. V was clipped by 7 bases and J by 1 base; unmatched bases: 0. Germline V gene data show CDR1 as SGHVS and CDR2 as FNYEAQ.